The rows below give T cell receptor beta chains drawn from one sample of a study of T cell responses to AZD1222 COVID-19 vaccine. The repertoire was sequenced with immunoSEQ multiplex PCR; TCRdb's copy has only in-frame clones and lacks some. The table lists 110,000 to 150,000 clones, around 92% of them singletons. The source was peripheral blood, collected 28 days after the second AZD1222 dose. These receptor sequences come from an adult who received the AZD1222 COVID-19 vaccine. The CDR3 runs from the conserved cysteine through the conserved F or W. The order of the fields is J gene, V gene, clone size, D gene, CDR3 protein, CDR3 DNA. A D gene is named only where the DNA matches it firmly. Some rows have no size entry. The others give once, few or many, or a class for an expanded clone.

J gene: TRBJ2-3
V gene: TRBV7-2
clone size: .
D gene: TRBD2
CDR3 protein: CASSLQAGDTDTQYF
CDR3 DNA: TGTGCCAGCAGCCTCCAAGCGGGAGACACAGATACGCAGTATTTT

J gene: TRBJ1-5
V gene: TRBV5-4
clone size: .
D gene: TRBD1
CDR3 protein: CASSLPGGWVRGQPQHF
CDR3 DNA: TGTGCCAGCAGCCTACCAGGGGGCTGGGTTCGGGGACAGCCCCAGCATTTT

J gene: TRBJ1-1
V gene: TRBV2
clone size: .
D gene: .
CDR3 protein: CASSVRSDGDEAFF
CDR3 DNA: TGTGCCAGCAGTGTACGTTCGGACGGCGATGAAGCTTTCTTT

J gene: TRBJ1-1
V gene: TRBV6-5
clone size: once
D gene: .
CDR3 protein: CASSWGLEGTEAFF
CDR3 DNA: TGTGCCAGCAGTTGGGGACTGGAAGGCACTGAAGCTTTCTTT

J gene: TRBJ2-5
V gene: TRBV11-2
clone size: .
D gene: TRBD2
CDR3 protein: CASSFRLAGGETQYF
CDR3 DNA: TGTGCCAGCAGCTTCAGACTAGCGGGAGGGGAGACCCAGTACTTC

J gene: TRBJ2-7
V gene: TRBV15
clone size: .
D gene: .
CDR3 protein: CATSRVTAGRGYEQYF
CDR3 DNA: TGTGCCACCAGCAGAGTGACAGCCGGGAGAGGCTACGAGCAGTACTTC

J gene: TRBJ1-5
V gene: TRBV28
clone size: .
D gene: .
CDR3 protein: CASSSPWNPQHF
CDR3 DNA: TGTGCCAGCAGTTCCCCCTGGAATCCCCAGCATTTT

J gene: TRBJ2-5
V gene: TRBV29-1
clone size: .
D gene: TRBD2
CDR3 protein: CSVLFATGGQTQYF
CDR3 DNA: TGCAGCGTACTCTTCGCGACGGGAGGGCAGACCCAGTACTTC

J gene: TRBJ2-7
V gene: TRBV18
clone size: .
D gene: TRBD2
CDR3 protein: CASSWSGDAYEQYF
CDR3 DNA: TGTGCCAGCTCATGGAGCGGGGACGCCTACGAGCAGTACTTC

J gene: TRBJ2-7
V gene: TRBV6-2/TRBV6-3
clone size: .
D gene: TRBD2
CDR3 protein: CASSSPGGRSYEQYF
CDR3 DNA: TGTGCCAGCAGTTCCCCGGGAGGCAGATCCTACGAGCAGTACTTC

J gene: TRBJ2-3
V gene: TRBV9
clone size: .
D gene: TRBD2
CDR3 protein: CASSVGVTSGITDTQYF
CDR3 DNA: TGTGCCAGCAGCGTAGGGGTGACTAGCGGTATCACAGATACGCAGTATTTT

J gene: TRBJ2-7
V gene: TRBV15
clone size: .
D gene: .
CDR3 protein: CATSGQWGRSYEQYF
CDR3 DNA: TGTGCCACCAGCGGCCAGTGGGGGAGGTCCTACGAGCAGTACTTC

J gene: TRBJ1-2
V gene: TRBV3-1/TRBV3-2
clone size: .
D gene: .
CDR3 protein: CASSQDRWTRQSLYGYTF
CDR3 DNA: TGTGCCAGCAGCCAAGATAGGTGGACGAGGCAGAGCCTCTATGGCTACACCTTC

J gene: TRBJ2-2
V gene: TRBV19
clone size: .
D gene: TRBD2
CDR3 protein: CASRPALAGVTGELFF
CDR3 DNA: TGTGCCAGTAGACCAGCCCTAGCGGGAGTCACCGGGGAGCTGTTTTTT

J gene: TRBJ2-7
V gene: TRBV5-6
clone size: .
D gene: .
CDR3 protein: CASSLVGGDEQYF
CDR3 DNA: TGTGCCAGCAGCTTGGTCGGAGGCGACGAGCAGTACTTC

J gene: TRBJ1-2
V gene: TRBV3-1/TRBV3-2
clone size: .
D gene: .
CDR3 protein: CASSQGWAAGTNYGYTF
CDR3 DNA: TGTGCCAGCAGCCAAGGGTGGGCAGCCGGCACTAACTATGGCTACACCTTC

J gene: TRBJ2-7
V gene: TRBV7-9
clone size: .
D gene: TRBD1
CDR3 protein: CASSTGTGQTKSYEQYF
CDR3 DNA: TGTGCCAGCAGCACGGGGACAGGTCAAACGAAATCCTACGAGCAGTACTTC

J gene: TRBJ1-2
V gene: TRBV18
clone size: .
D gene: TRBD1
CDR3 protein: CASSPRDRGPGYTF
CDR3 DNA: TGTGCCAGCTCACCACGGGACAGGGGTCCGGGCTACACCTTC

J gene: TRBJ2-2
V gene: TRBV9
clone size: .
D gene: .
CDR3 protein: CASSVQGLGTGELFF
CDR3 DNA: TGTGCCAGCAGCGTTCAGGGGCTGGGGACCGGGGAGCTGTTTTTT

J gene: TRBJ1-2
V gene: TRBV7-9
clone size: few
D gene: .
CDR3 protein: CASSLGGEGGYTF
CDR3 DNA: TGTGCCAGCAGCTTGGGGGGTGAGGGAGGCTACACCTTC

J gene: TRBJ1-6
V gene: TRBV5-5
clone size: .
D gene: .
CDR3 protein: CASKSGREFGDSPLHF
CDR3 DNA: TGTGCCAGCAAGTCGGGCCGGGAGTTCGGAGATTCACCCCTCCACTTT

J gene: TRBJ2-7
V gene: TRBV5-6
clone size: .
D gene: .
CDR3 protein: CASSPLKLGREQYF
CDR3 DNA: TGTGCCAGCAGCCCCCTTAAGCTGGGCCGCGAGCAGTACTTC

J gene: TRBJ2-5
V gene: TRBV7-2
clone size: .
D gene: .
CDR3 protein: CASSLIYQETQYF
CDR3 DNA: TGTGCCAGCAGCTTAATCTACCAAGAGACCCAGTACTTC

J gene: TRBJ1-6
V gene: TRBV2
clone size: .
D gene: .
CDR3 protein: CASSESPGMGSPLHF
CDR3 DNA: TGTGCCAGCAGTGAGAGTCCGGGGATGGGTTCACCCCTCCACTTT

J gene: TRBJ1-2
V gene: TRBV4-3
clone size: .
D gene: TRBD1
CDR3 protein: CASSQEDRVRGGYTF
CDR3 DNA: TGCGCCAGCAGCCAAGAGGACAGGGTACGTGGTGGCTACACCTTC

J gene: TRBJ2-3
V gene: TRBV9
clone size: once
D gene: .
CDR3 protein: CASSYGGTQYF
CDR3 DNA: TGTGCCAGCAGCTATGGTGGTACGCAGTATTTT

J gene: TRBJ2-3
V gene: TRBV27
clone size: .
D gene: TRBD2
CDR3 protein: CASRSLAGDTQYF
CDR3 DNA: TGTGCCAGCAGGTCCCTAGCGGGCGATACGCAGTATTTT